Given below is one TCR beta chain in context. No antigen is known for it. There are no base qualities to consult, and no much larger clone falls within one base. The CDR3 spans 12 residues, from the cysteine through the phenylalanine. The kept DNA is CDR3 alone, 36 bases in frame from the first base. The trim is 2 bases for V and 5 bases for J, with a gap of 9 bases between the germline ends. CDR1 and CDR2, per the germline V gene (reference sequence), are GTSNPN and SVGIG. This entry belongs to a study of control samples from healthy donors and cancer patients (dated by TCRdb to between 2020 and 2021). Libraries were built with the immunoSEQ multiplex PCR assay. In TCRdb, the immuneACCESS table is reduced to in-frame sequences with V and J assigned. These tables do not hold every clone; where another copy was compared, an unresolved V gene accounts for under half, and the others remain unexplained. Present in this sample are some 150,000 clones, around 94% of which were seen just once. The ten largest clonotypes hold 11% to 15% of the sample.

The chain employs TRBV30 and TRBJ2-5, with a tentative D gene TRBD2 over 5 matching bases. The sequence derives from a man aged 55 to 69 with colorectal cancer. Material: PBMCs. The DNA sequence is given as TGTGCCTGGAGTCGGAGAGGGGAGACCCAGTACTTC. Translated, this gives CAWSRRGETQYF.